This TCR beta chain was captured by sequencing in a study of shared clonotypes between healthy human individuals. Repertoires were generated with immunoSEQ multiplex PCR, while TCRdb's copy carries only in-frame clones and drops some. Of about 480,000 clones listed, over 75% were seen once; the top ten hold about an eighth. CDR1 and CDR2 from the germline V gene are SGHDT and YYEEEE. There are 15 residues in the CDR3. J lost 3 bases, V lost 3 bases, and 4 bases had no gene match. Only a few counts were recorded for this clone. The chain combines TRBV5-6 with TRBJ2-2; 8 positions agree with TRBD1. Material: PBMCs. This receptor was taken from a woman between 40 and 50 years old in good health. Some clones in this sample may be carry-over from other donors' samples. CDR3 residues: CASSWGTGDTGELFF. CDR3 in DNA: TGTGCCAGCAGCTGGGGGACAGGAGACACCGGGGAGCTGTTTTTT.